This entry features one T cell receptor (beta chain) sequence. Antigen: not known. This record belongs to a study of T cell repertoires in cytomegalovirus infection. About the research overall: Through public TCR beta signatures, both CMV infection and matching HLA type were indicated.

Germline-derived CDR1 and CDR2 are LGHNA and YNFKEQ. CDR3 length equals 14 residues. Trimming shortened V by 3 bases and J by 7 bases, and 16 bases separated the two germline ends. Using its own MiXCR run on the reads, TCRdb lists one record per CDR3 protein. The sample records 35,000 or so distinct CDR3 sequences, over 50% being singletons. The sequencing here drew on CD8+ T cells from cultured PBMCs, taken from culture after CMV antigen stimulation. This clonotype was obtained from a human donor in good health (CMV status not recorded). Some clones in this sample may be carry-over from other donors' samples. The rearrangement joins TRBV4-2 to TRBJ2-7; the D gene is possibly TRBD1 (5 bases). CDR3 in amino acids: CASSHRDSFREQYF. CDR3 coding DNA: TGTGCCAGCAGCCATCGTGACAGCTTTAGAGAGCAGTACTTC.